This T cell receptor beta chain was found in a study of blood T cells in healthy people across ages. The study's findings and limits: Since the PBMCs were unsorted, naive and antigen-experienced cells could not be conclusively compared. Naive CD4+ cell counts and diversity both ran higher in long-lived than in aged donors.

V gave up 8 bases and J gave up 1 base; unmatched junction bases: 8. Germline CDR1 MNHEY, CDR2 SVGAGI. This CDR3 is built from 14 residues. This clonotype was detected many times. The antigen is not known. A second PCR of 7 to 11 cycles used a sample-barcoded 5' primer and a J-beta primer mix. A 12-random-nucleotide template-switch adaptor tagged each cDNA molecule. TCRdb redid the calling of the 5' RACE reads with MiXCR, one entry per CDR3 protein. The sample has 850,000 or so distinct CDR3 sequences; around 30% are singletons. The sequencing input was blood. The chain recombines TRBV6-5 with TRBJ2-7; 7 positions match TRBD1. This clonotype was sampled from a woman older than 75 in good health. In DNA, the CDR3 is TGTGCCAGCGGGCTTGACAGGGTTTCCTACGAGCAGTACTTC. It yields the protein CASGLDRVSYEQYF.